The 32 T cell receptor beta chains reported below all come from one sample, sequenced in a study of cytomegalovirus exposure and HLA in healthy donors. 13 Jbeta primers and 60 Vbeta primers were used for the PCR. Here immunoSEQ multiplex PCR was the method, and the copy in TCRdb shows in-frame clones only, minus some. The profile shows 150,000 to 200,000 clones, about 82% of them singletons. The sample was PBMCs. All receptors come from a woman aged 50 to 60 in good health and CMV-seronegative.

This sequence joins TRBV18 and TRBJ2-7; D possibly corresponds to TRBD1 (5 bases). From germline, CDR1 is KGHSH and CDR2 LQKENI. V was cut by 3 bases and J by 2 bases, with 14 bases left in between. The length of the CDR3 is 15 residues. CDR3 loop: CASSPSTGSTYEQYF. The CDR3, as DNA: TGTGCCAGCTCACCCTCTACAGGATCCACCTACGAGCAGTACTTC.

This chain connects TRBV7-8 to TRBJ1-4; 7 bases are a match to TRBD1. Trimming cost V 3 bases and J 7 bases; bases outside gene matches: 2. Looked up from germline, CDR1 is SGHVS and CDR2 is FQNEAQ. The CDR3 is 13 amino acids. The CDR3 DNA is TGTGCCAGCAGCTTTAGACAGGGTGAAAAACTGTTTTTT. Translated, it gives CASSFRQGEKLFF.

This CDR3 is CASSHPGTGAYEQYF. Here the CDR3 DNA reads TGCGCCAGCAGCCACCCCGGGACAGGGGCCTACGAGCAGTACTTC. The chain links TRBV4-1 to TRBJ2-7; 10 positions match TRBD1. Germline V gives CDR1 MGHRA, CDR2 YSYEKL. This CDR3 comprises 15 residues. V shed 3 bases and J 2 bases; nucleotides not matched to a gene: 4.

The gene calls are TRBV19 and TRBJ2-5, with D possibly being TRBD1 (6 bases). The CDR3 contains 16 residues. Germline CDR1 reads LNHDA; CDR2 reads SQIVND (reference sequence). Trimming shortened V by 7 bases and J by 2 bases, and 20 bases separated the two germline ends. In DNA, the CDR3 is TGTGCCAGTACCCCCACAGGGCGGTGGGAGCAAGAGACCCAGTACTTC. It translates to CASTPTGRWEQETQYF.

This chain connects TRBV6-5 to TRBJ1-1; tentative D call: TRBD1 (5 bases). The CDR3 is made up of 13 amino acids. Trimming took off 6 bases at V and 4 bases at J, with 12 bases between the two ends. The germline V gene encodes CDR1 MNHEY and CDR2 SVGAGI. The CDR3 protein is CASSLTESTEAFF. DNA for the CDR3: TGTGCCAGCAGCCTGACAGAGAGCACTGAAGCTTTCTTT.

J is TRBJ1-4 and V is TRBV11-2; D unresolved. V shed 2 bases and J shed 4 bases, with 23 bases lying between them. Germline values: CDR1 SGHAT, CDR2 FQNNGV. The CDR3 contains 19 residues. The CDR3 DNA reads TGTGCCAGCAGCTTATTTCGTTTAAGGCGCGGCGGACTTAATGAAAAACTGTTTTTT. Residues: CASSLFRLRRGGLNEKLFF.

The chain couples TRBV18 to TRBJ1-3, with D maybe TRBD1 (5 bases). With 3 bases removed from V and 0 bases from J, the gap between germline ends came to 9 bases. The CDR3 sequence is 15 residues long. CDR1 is KGHSH and CDR2 is LQKENI in the germline V gene. CDR3 sequence reads: CASSPLDSSGNTIYF. As DNA, the CDR3 is TGTGCCAGCTCACCCCTTGACAGCTCTGGAAACACCATATATTTT.

The chain carries TRBV7-2 and TRBJ2-7; possibly TRBD1 for D (6 bases). CDR1 is SGHTA and CDR2 is FQGNSA in the germline V gene. V dropped 4 bases and J dropped 5 bases, with 18 bases sitting between them. The CDR3 has 15 amino acids. The DNA of the CDR3 is TGTGCCAGCAGCTCACCAGGGGCAGGGTGCCACGAGCAGTACTTC. Encoded protein: CASSSPGAGCHEQYF. Complete variable domain (other parts from reference TRBV7-2 and TRBJ2-7): GAGVSQSPSNKVTEKGKDVELRCDPISGHTALYWYRQSLGQGLEFLIYFQGNSAPDKSGLPSDRFSAERTGGSVSTLTIQRTQQEDSAVYLCASSSPGAGCHEQYFGPGTRLTVT.

The table lists this clone with a few counts. The genes are TRBV29-1 and TRBJ2-1; D is possibly TRBD2 (6 bases). The germline V and J ends were trimmed by 3 bases and 8 bases, with 14 bases remaining between them. Germline V gene lookup returns CDR1 SQVTM and CDR2 ANQGSEA. The CDR3 covers 13 residues. The CDR3 here is CSVEGGLGYEQFF. The CDR3 nucleotides are TGCAGCGTTGAGGGGGGACTTGGATATGAGCAGTTCTTC.

The chain joins TRBV18 to TRBJ1-1, with TRBD1 identical over 9 bases. The CDR3 has 19 residues. V gave up 0 bases and J gave up 0 bases; unmatched junction bases: 11. CDR1 is KGHSH, CDR2 LQKENI, per germline. In DNA form, the CDR3 reads TGTGCCAGCTCACCACCCGGGACAGGGATCCTACAACTGAACACTGAAGCTTTCTTT. It is translated as CASSPPGTGILQLNTEAFF.

This rearrangement joins TRBV7-2 to TRBJ2-1; D possibly corresponds to TRBD1 (6 bases). CDR1 SGHTA and CDR2 FQGNSA come from the germline V gene. This CDR3 is 13 amino acids long. V was cut by 4 bases and J by 12 bases, with 16 bases left in between. CDR3 protein: CASSSRGDSRQFF. CDR3 coding DNA: TGTGCCAGCAGCTCCAGGGGTGACTCCAGGCAGTTCTTC.

The genes are TRBV4-2 and TRBJ2-3; 9 nucleotides match TRBD1. This CDR3 comprises 16 residues. Looked up from germline, CDR1 is LGHNA and CDR2 is YNFKEQ. V dropped 0 bases and J dropped 2; count of bases not matched to a gene: 3. The CDR3 is CASSQDTGGYTDTQYF. DNA of the CDR3: TGTGCCAGCAGCCAAGACACAGGGGGCTACACAGATACGCAGTATTTT.

The chain has TRBV6-5 and TRBJ2-1; 10 bases are a match to TRBD2. After removal of 5 bases from V and 9 bases from J, the junction contained 10 bases not matched to a gene. Germline CDR1 MNHEY, CDR2 SVGAGI. The CDR3 loop spans 15 amino acids. The CDR3 DNA is TGTGCCAGCAGTCCGCTAGCGGGAGTCTGGGGTGAGCAGTTCTTC. Protein sequence: CASSPLAGVWGEQFF.

The V and J genes are TRBV4-1 and TRBJ1-6; D unresolved. Trimming took 3 bases from V and 10 from J, leaving 10 bases between them. The CDR3 loop spans 13 amino acids. Germline CDR1 is MGHRA and CDR2 is YSYEKL. Here the CDR3 reads CASSQGSGSPLHF. The CDR3 coding sequence is TGCGCCAGCAGCCAGGGGTCGGGGTCACCCCTCCACTTT.

This clone occurred a few times. The rearrangement uses TRBV14 and TRBJ1-4; 7 bases match TRBD1. CDR1 is SGHDN and CDR2 is FVKESK in the germline V gene. This CDR3 is 14 amino acids long. Trimming took 5 bases from V and 6 from J; bases not matched to a gene: 6. The CDR3 bases are TGTGCCAGCAGCTTACAGGGGCCGGATGAAAAACTGTTTTTT. Its protein is CASSLQGPDEKLFF.

In DNA form, the CDR3 reads TGTGCCACCAGCAGAGAGGGCCCGACATCCTACGAGCAGTACTTC. Amino acids: CATSREGPTSYEQYF. The chain recombines TRBV15 with TRBJ2-7; D unresolved. The CDR3 length is 15 residues. From germline, CDR1 is LNHNV and CDR2 YYDKDF (reference sequence). V gave up 0 bases and J gave up 1 base, with 10 bases separating them.

The count of this clone is one. This chain connects TRBV7-6 to TRBJ2-1; 8 bases are shared with TRBD1. This CDR3 is 16 amino acids long. V gave up 7 bases and J gave up 8 bases; unmatched junction bases: 16. Germline lookup yields CDR1 SGHVS and CDR2 FNYEAQ. CDR3 region: CASTKSPGQDWDEQFF. The CDR3 nucleotides are TGTGCCAGCACTAAAAGTCCGGGACAGGATTGGGATGAGCAGTTCTTC.

This chain joins TRBV9 and TRBJ1-2; D is perhaps TRBD1 (6 bases). Per germline, CDR1 SGDLS and CDR2 YYNGEE. CDR3 length equals 20 residues. Trimming left V 1 base short and J 4 bases short, with 29 bases between. The CDR3 DNA reads TGTGCCAGCAGCGTAAGGGGCGTGGGGACGTTGGGGGCATATGGCTATGGCTACACCTTC. It encodes CASSVRGVGTLGAYGYGYTF.

V gene TRBV19 combines with J gene TRBJ2-1, with 9 bases lining up with TRBD1. Losses at the gene ends were 3 bases for V and 5 bases for J; bases not matched to a gene: 5. The germline V gene has CDR1 LNHDA and CDR2 SQIVND (reference sequence). This CDR3 spans 15 amino acids. The CDR3 loop is CASSIGQGRHNEQFF. DNA for the CDR3: TGTGCCAGTAGTATCGGACAGGGGAGGCACAATGAGCAGTTCTTC. Using reference TRBV19 and TRBJ2-1 for the parts outside the CDR3, the full variable domain is DGGITQSPKYLFRKEGQNVTLSCEQNLNHDAMYWYRQDPGQGLRLIYYSQIVNDFQKGDIAEGYSVSREKKESFPLTVTSAQKNPTAFYLCASSIGQGRHNEQFFGPGTRLTVL.

This sequence joins TRBV6-1 and TRBJ1-5; 7 bases line up with TRBD1. The length of the CDR3 is 14 residues. V was pared by 3 bases and J by 6 bases, with 5 bases of the junction left unmatched. Germline CDR1 is MNHNS and CDR2 is SASEGT. CDR3 bases: TGTGCCAGCAGTGAGACAGGGTATTTTCAGCCCCAGCATTTT. It yields the protein CASSETGYFQPQHF.

This rearrangement joins TRBV27 to TRBJ2-7, with 11 bases that match TRBD2. The V and J ends lost 6 bases and 1 base, in that order; junction bases with no gene match: 11. Germline assignment: CDR1 MNHEY and CDR2 SMNVEV (reference sequence). This CDR3 has 17 amino acids. The CDR3 loop is CASSPGTSGIPSYEQYF. The CDR3 region has the DNA TGTGCCAGCAGCCCCGGGACTAGCGGAATCCCTTCCTACGAGCAGTACTTC.

This chain joins TRBV27 and TRBJ2-7; TRBD2 matches at 7 bases. Germline assignment: CDR1 MNHEY and CDR2 SMNVEV (reference sequence). The CDR3 is 15 residues long. V shed 5 bases and J 0 bases; nucleotides not matched to a gene: 7. CDR3 protein: CASSPRGGTSYEQYF. For the CDR3, the DNA is TGTGCCAGCAGTCCCCGGGGAGGGACCTCCTACGAGCAGTACTTC.

The chain joins TRBV11-1 to TRBJ1-1; 7 bases align to TRBD1. Germline-derived CDR1 and CDR2 are SGHAT and FQDESV (reference sequence). CDR3 size: 14 residues. J lost 7 bases, V lost 3 bases, and 8 bases had no gene match. CDR3 region: CASSLIRDSGEAFF. CDR3 coding DNA: TGTGCCAGCAGCTTGATCCGGGACAGCGGTGAAGCTTTCTTT.

The V call is TRBV14, the J call TRBJ2-7; no clear D. V was cut by 1 base and J by 3 bases, with 19 bases left in between. CDR3 size: 17 residues. Germline V lookup: CDR1 SGHDN, CDR2 FVKESK. In DNA, the CDR3 is TGTGCCAGCAGCCAAGCCGCCTACAGTACCACCTTCTACGAGCAGTACTTC. Its protein product is CASSQAAYSTTFYEQYF.

A few counts support this clone. Other DNA sequences in this specimen translate into the identical CDR3. The CDR3 sequence is CASSRISGTSTDTQYF. Here the CDR3 DNA reads TGTGCCAGTAGTAGGATTAGCGGGACCAGCACAGATACGCAGTATTTT. The chain recombines TRBV19 with TRBJ2-3; the match to TRBD2 covers 8 bases. CDR3 length equals 16 residues. CDR1 is LNHDA, CDR2 SQIVND, per germline (reference sequence). The V and J ends lost 4 bases and 0 bases, in that order; junction bases with no gene match: 6.

As DNA, the CDR3 is TGCGCCAGCAGCTCCCCCCGCCAGGGTAACCCCTACGAGCAGTACTTC. Translated: CASSSPRQGNPYEQYF. J is TRBJ2-7 and V is TRBV5-1, with a tentative D call TRBD1 (5 bases). There are 16 residues in the CDR3. Trimming cost V 3 bases and J 2 bases, with 18 bases left between them. Germline assignment: CDR1 SGHRS and CDR2 YFSETQ.

The CDR3 sequence: CASSLYLSSYNEQFF. CDR3 nucleotides: TGTGCCAGCAGTTTATACTTGAGCTCCTACAATGAGCAGTTCTTC. The chain couples TRBV6-5 to TRBJ2-1; D not certain. Germline assignment: CDR1 MNHEY and CDR2 SVGAGI. Trimming cost V 4 bases and J 0 bases, with 10 bases left between them. The CDR3 length is 15 residues.

This sequence joins TRBV7-2 and TRBJ1-2; a weak D match, TRBD1 (5 bases). The germline V and J ends were trimmed by 0 bases and 6 bases, with 14 bases remaining between them. In germline, CDR1 is SGHTA, CDR2 FQGNSA. CDR3 length equals 15 residues. CDR3 protein: CASSLAQGRVDGYTF. CDR3 sequence (DNA): TGTGCCAGCAGCTTAGCGCAGGGAAGGGTGGATGGCTACACCTTC.

Here the CDR3 DNA reads TGTGCCATCTCGCCCGGGACAGGGCCATACGAGCAGTACTTC. Translation: CAISPGTGPYEQYF. The chain has TRBV5-6 and TRBJ2-7; 9 bases are a match to TRBD1. Germline CDR1 reads SGHDT; CDR2 reads YYEEEE. V lost 9 bases to trimming and J lost 4 bases; unmatched junction nucleotides: 11. This CDR3 has 14 residues.

The chain employs TRBV5-1 and TRBJ2-2; D call uncertain. The germline gives CDR1 SGHRS, CDR2 YFSETQ. This CDR3 is built from 12 residues. V shed 1 base and J shed 6 bases, with 4 bases lying between them. The CDR3 reads CASSLTAGELFF. Here the CDR3 DNA reads TGCGCCAGCAGCTTGACTGCCGGGGAGCTGTTTTTT.

The CDR3 sequence: CASSLLGEEAFF. Here the CDR3 DNA reads TGTGCCAGCTCCCTCCTAGGCGAAGAAGCTTTCTTT. The chain links TRBV18 to TRBJ1-1; no definite D call. The CDR3 consists of 12 residues. The V gene's germline CDR1 is KGHSH and CDR2 LQKENI. V was pared by 6 bases and J by 8 bases, with 13 bases between.

There are a few counts of this clone. J is TRBJ2-7 and V is TRBV6-1; TRBD1 is a possible D gene (6 bases). The CDR3 has 13 residues. The germline gives CDR1 MNHNS, CDR2 SASEGT. Trimming cost V 11 bases and J 1 base, with 15 bases left between them. The CDR3 loop is CAARPDRSYEQYF. The CDR3 DNA follows: TGTGCCGCTAGACCAGACAGGTCCTACGAGCAGTACTTC.